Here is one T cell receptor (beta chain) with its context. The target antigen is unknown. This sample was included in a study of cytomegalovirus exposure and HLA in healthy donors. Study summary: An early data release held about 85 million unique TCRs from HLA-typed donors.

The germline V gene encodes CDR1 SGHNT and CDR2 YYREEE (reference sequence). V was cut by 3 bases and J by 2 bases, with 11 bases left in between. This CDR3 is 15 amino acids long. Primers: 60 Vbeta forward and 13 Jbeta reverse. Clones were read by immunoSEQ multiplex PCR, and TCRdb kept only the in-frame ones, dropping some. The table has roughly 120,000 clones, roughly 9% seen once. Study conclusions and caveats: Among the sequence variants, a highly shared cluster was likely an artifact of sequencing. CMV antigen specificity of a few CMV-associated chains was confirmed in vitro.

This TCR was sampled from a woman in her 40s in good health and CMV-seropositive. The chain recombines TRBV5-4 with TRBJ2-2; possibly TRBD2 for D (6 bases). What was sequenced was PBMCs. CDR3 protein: CASSWLGGNTGELFF. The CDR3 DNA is TGTGCCAGCAGCTGGCTGGGGGGAAACACCGGGGAGCTGTTTTTT.